This is a list of T cell receptor beta chains from one sample in a study of response to subunit inactivated influenza vaccine. TCRdb reanalysed the RT-PCR reads using MiXCR and keeps one entry per CDR3 protein. The profile shows fewer than 750,000 distinct CDR3 sequences, 14% of them singletons. The input for sequencing was PBMCs from blood, taken 11 to 12 days after vaccination. All receptors come from a man aged 50-59 years who received an inactivated influenza vaccine. The conserved cysteine and the conserved F or W are not part of the CDR3 here. Fields, in order: CDR3 protein, J gene, V gene.

CDR3 protein: ASSLEPSGRPPTDTQY; J gene: TRBJ2-3; V gene: TRBV5-1
CDR3 protein: ASSLVAGRTNEQF; J gene: TRBJ2-1; V gene: TRBV7-2
CDR3 protein: ASSLLPGGGVTDTQY; J gene: TRBJ2-3; V gene: TRBV28
CDR3 protein: ASSLATVDYSLH; J gene: TRBJ1-6; V gene: TRBV7-9
CDR3 protein: SASLASGTTSFYNEQF; J gene: TRBJ2-1; V gene: TRBV20-1
CDR3 protein: ATSRDRGTYEQY; J gene: TRBJ2-7; V gene: TRBV15
CDR3 protein: ASSFQTGGLYEQY; J gene: TRBJ2-7; V gene: TRBV5-1
CDR3 protein: SVEKGRSYGYT; J gene: TRBJ1-2; V gene: TRBV29-1
CDR3 protein: ASSPEPGNGANVLT; J gene: TRBJ2-6; V gene: TRBV5-1
CDR3 protein: ASSPRTGGATGELF; J gene: TRBJ2-2; V gene: TRBV12-3/TRBV12-4